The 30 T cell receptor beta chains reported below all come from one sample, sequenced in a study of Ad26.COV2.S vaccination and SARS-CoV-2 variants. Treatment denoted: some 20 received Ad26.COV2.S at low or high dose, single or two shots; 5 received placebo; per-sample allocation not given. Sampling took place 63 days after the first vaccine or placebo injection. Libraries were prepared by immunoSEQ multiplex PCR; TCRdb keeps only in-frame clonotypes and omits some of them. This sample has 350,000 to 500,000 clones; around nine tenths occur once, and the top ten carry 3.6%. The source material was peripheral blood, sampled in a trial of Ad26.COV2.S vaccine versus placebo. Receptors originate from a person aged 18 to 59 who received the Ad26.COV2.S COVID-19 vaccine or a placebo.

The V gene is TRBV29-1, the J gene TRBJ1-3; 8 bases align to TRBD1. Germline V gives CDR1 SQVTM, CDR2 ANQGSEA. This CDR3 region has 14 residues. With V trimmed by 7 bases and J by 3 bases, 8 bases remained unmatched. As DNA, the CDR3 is TGCAGCGCCATATGGACAGGGAGTGGAAACACCATATATTTT. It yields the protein CSAIWTGSGNTIYF.

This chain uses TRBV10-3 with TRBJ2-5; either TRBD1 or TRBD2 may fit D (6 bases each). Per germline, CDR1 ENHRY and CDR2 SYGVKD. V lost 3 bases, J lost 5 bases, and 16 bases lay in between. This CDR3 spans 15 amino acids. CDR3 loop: CAISDQGLGGETQYF. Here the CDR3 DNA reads TGTGCCATCAGTGACCAGGGGCTAGGAGGGGAGACCCAGTACTTC.

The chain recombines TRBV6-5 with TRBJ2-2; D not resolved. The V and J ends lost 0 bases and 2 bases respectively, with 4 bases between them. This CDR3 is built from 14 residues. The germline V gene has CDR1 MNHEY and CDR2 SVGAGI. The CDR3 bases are TGTGCCAGCAGTTACTCGATAAACACCGGGGAGCTGTTTTTT. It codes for CASSYSINTGELFF.

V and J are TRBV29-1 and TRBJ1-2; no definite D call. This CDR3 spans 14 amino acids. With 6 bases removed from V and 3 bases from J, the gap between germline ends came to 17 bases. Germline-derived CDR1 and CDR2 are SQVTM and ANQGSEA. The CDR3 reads CSVDLDDSHYGYTF. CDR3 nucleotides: TGCAGCGTGGACCTCGACGATTCTCACTATGGCTACACCTTC.

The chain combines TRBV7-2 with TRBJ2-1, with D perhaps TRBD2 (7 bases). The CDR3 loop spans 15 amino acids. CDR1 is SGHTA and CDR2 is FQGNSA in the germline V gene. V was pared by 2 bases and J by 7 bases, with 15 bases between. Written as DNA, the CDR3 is TGTGCCAGCAGCTTAATAAACAGGGAGGGGAATGAGCAGTTCTTC. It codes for CASSLINREGNEQFF.

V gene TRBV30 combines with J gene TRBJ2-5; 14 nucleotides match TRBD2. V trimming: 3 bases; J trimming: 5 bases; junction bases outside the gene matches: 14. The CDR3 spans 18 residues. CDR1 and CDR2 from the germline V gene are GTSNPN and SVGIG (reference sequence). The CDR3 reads CAWSRLMTSGGAGETQYF. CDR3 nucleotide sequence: TGTGCCTGGAGCAGGCTTATGACTAGCGGGGGGGCGGGTGAGACCCAGTACTTC.

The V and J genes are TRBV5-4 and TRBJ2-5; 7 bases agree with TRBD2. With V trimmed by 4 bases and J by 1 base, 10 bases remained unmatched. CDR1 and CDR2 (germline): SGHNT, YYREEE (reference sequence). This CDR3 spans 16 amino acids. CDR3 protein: CASSREPSGLQETQYF. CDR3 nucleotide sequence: TGTGCCAGCAGCCGGGAGCCTAGCGGACTCCAAGAGACCCAGTACTTC. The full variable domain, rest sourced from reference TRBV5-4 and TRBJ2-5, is ETGVTQSPTHLIKTRGQQVTLRCSSQSGHNTVSWYQQALGQGPQFIFQYYREEENGRGNFPPRFSGLQFPNYSSELNVNALELDDSALYLCASSREPSGLQETQYFGPGTRLLVL.

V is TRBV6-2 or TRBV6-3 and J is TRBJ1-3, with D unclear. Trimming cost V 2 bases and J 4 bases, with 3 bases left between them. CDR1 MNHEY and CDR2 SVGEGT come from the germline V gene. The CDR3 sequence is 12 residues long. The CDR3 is CASSYQGNTIYF. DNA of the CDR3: TGTGCCAGCAGTTACCAAGGAAACACCATATATTTT.

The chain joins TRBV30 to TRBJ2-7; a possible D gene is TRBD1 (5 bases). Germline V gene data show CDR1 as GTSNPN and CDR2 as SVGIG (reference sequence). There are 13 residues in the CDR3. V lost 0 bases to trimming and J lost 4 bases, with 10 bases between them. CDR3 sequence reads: CAWSVQVGYEQYF. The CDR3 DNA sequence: TGTGCCTGGAGTGTACAGGTCGGGTACGAGCAGTACTTC.

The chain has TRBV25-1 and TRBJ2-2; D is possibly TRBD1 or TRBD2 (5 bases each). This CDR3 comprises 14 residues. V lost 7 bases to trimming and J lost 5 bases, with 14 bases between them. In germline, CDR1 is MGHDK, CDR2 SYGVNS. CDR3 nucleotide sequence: TGTGCCAGCATCCGGGGCTGGAAAACCGGGGAGCTGTTTTTT. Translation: CASIRGWKTGELFF.

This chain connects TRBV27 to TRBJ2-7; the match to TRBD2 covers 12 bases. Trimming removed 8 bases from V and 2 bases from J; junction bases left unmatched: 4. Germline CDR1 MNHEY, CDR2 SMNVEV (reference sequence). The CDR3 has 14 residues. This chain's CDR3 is CASARTSGAYEQYF. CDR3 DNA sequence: TGTGCCAGCGCCAGGACTAGCGGGGCCTACGAGCAGTACTTC.

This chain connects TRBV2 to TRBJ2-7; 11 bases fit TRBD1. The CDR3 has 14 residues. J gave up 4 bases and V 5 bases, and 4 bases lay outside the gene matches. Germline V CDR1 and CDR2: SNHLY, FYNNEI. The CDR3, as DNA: TGTGCCAGCAGTATCGGGGACAGGGGGTACGAGCAGTACTTC. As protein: CASSIGDRGYEQYF.

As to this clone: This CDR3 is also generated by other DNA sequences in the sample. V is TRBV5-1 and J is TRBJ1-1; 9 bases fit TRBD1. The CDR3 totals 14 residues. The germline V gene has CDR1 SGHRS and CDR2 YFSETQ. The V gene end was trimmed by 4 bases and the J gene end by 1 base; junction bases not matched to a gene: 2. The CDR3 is CASSRDRANTEAFF. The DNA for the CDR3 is TGCGCCAGCAGCAGGGACAGGGCGAACACTGAAGCTTTCTTT.

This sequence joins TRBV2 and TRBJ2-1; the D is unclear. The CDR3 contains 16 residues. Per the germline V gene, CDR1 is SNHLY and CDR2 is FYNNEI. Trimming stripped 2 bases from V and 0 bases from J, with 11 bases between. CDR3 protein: CASSESRSSSYNEQFF. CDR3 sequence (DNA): TGTGCCAGCAGTGAATCTCGAAGTAGCTCCTACAATGAGCAGTTCTTC. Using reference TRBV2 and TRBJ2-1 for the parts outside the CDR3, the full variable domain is EPEVTQTPSHQVTQMGQEVILRCVPISNHLYFYWYRQILGQKVEFLVSFYNNEISEKSEIFDDQFSVERPDGSNFTLKIRSTKLEDSAMYFCASSESRSSSYNEQFFGPGTRLTVL.

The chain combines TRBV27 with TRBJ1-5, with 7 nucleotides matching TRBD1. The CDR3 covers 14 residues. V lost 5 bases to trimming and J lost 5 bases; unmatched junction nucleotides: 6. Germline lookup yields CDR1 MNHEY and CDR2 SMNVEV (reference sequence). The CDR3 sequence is CASSLGQVDQPQHF. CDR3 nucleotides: TGTGCCAGCAGTCTCGGACAGGTAGATCAGCCCCAGCATTTT.

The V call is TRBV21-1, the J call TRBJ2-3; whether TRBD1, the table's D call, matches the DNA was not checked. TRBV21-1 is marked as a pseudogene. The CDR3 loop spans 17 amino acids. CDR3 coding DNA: TGTGCCAGCAGAAACTCGCAGGGGGCGCGAGGCCCAGATACGCAGTATTTT. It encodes CASRNSQGARGPDTQYF.

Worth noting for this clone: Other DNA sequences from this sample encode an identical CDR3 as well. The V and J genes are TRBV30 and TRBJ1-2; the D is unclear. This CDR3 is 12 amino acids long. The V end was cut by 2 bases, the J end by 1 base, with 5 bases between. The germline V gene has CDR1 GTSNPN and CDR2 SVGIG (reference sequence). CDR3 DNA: TGTGCCTGGAGTACCGGTAACTATGGCTACACCTTC. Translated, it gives CAWSTGNYGYTF.

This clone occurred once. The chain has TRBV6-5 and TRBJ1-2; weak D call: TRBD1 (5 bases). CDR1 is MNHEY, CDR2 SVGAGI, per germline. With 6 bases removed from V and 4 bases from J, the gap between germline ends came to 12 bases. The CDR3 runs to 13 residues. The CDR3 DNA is TGTGCCAGCAGGGCCGGGACGGCCTATGGCTACACCTTC. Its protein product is CASRAGTAYGYTF.

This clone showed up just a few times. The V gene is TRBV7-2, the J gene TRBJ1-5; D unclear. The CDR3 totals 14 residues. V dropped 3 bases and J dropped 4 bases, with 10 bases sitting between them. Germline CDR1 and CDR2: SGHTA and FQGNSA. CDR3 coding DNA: TGTGCCAGCAGCTTTTTCCGTAGTAATCAGCCCCAGCATTTT. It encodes CASSFFRSNQPQHF.

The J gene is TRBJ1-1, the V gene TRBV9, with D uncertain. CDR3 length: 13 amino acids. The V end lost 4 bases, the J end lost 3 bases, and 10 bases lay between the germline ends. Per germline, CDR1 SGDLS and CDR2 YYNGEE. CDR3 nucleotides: TGTGCCAGCAGCCCCGTGGGGTACACTGAAGCTTTCTTT. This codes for CASSPVGYTEAFF.

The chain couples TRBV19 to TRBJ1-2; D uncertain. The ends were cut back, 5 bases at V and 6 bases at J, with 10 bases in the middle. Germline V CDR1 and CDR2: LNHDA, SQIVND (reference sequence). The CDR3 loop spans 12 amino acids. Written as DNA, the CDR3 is TGTGCCAGTAGTCCCCCCCACAATGGCTACACCTTC. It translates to CASSPPHNGYTF.

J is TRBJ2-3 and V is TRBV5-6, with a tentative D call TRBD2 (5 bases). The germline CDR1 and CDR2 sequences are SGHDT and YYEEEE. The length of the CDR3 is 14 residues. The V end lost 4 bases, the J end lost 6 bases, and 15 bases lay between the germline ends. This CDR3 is CASSRTADWDTQYF. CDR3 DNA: TGTGCCAGCAGCCGGACTGCTGACTGGGATACGCAGTATTTT.

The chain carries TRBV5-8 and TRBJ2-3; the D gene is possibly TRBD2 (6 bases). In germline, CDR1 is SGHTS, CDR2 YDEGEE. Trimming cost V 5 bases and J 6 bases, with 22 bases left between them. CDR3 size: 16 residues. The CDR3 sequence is CASRFSGTGLIDTQYF. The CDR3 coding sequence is TGTGCCAGCAGATTTAGCGGCACAGGCCTTATCGATACGCAGTATTTT.

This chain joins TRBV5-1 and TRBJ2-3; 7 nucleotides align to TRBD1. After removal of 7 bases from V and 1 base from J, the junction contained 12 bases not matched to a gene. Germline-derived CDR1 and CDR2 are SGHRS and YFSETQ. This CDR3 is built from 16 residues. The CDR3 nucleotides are TGCGCCAGCGGCGGACAGGCGAGGTTTGGCACAGATACGCAGTATTTT. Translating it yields CASGGQARFGTDTQYF.

The CDR3 DNA reads TGTGCCAGCACAGGACTAGCGGGGGCCCACACAGATACGCAGTATTTT. Translation: CASTGLAGAHTDTQYF. The gene calls are TRBV2 and TRBJ2-3; 13 bases align to TRBD2. The V gene end was trimmed by 7 bases and the J gene end by 2 bases; junction bases not matched to a gene: 6. The length of the CDR3 is 16 residues. The germline V gene has CDR1 SNHLY and CDR2 FYNNEI.

CDR3: CATGSGANVLTF. DNA for the CDR3: TGTGCCACGGGATCTGGGGCCAACGTCCTGACTTTC. The rearrangement joins TRBV19 to TRBJ2-6; tentatively, D is TRBD2 (5 bases). The ends were cut back, 10 bases at V and 1 base at J, with 5 bases in the middle. The CDR3 contains 12 residues. CDR1 is LNHDA, CDR2 SQIVND, per germline (reference sequence).

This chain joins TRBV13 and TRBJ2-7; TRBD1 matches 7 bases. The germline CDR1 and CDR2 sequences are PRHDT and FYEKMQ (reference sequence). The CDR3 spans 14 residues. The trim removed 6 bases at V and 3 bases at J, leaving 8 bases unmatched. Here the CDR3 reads CASREPGQNYEQYF. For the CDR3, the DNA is TGTGCCAGCAGAGAACCGGGACAGAACTACGAGCAGTACTTC.

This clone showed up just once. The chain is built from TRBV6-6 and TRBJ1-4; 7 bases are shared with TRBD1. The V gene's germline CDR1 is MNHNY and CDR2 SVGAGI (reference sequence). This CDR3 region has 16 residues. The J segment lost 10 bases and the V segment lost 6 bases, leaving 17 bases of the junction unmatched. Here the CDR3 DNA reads TGTGCCAGCAGCCATCGGACAGGCCTCGCCCCTGGAAAACTGTTTTTT. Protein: CASSHRTGLAPGKLFF.

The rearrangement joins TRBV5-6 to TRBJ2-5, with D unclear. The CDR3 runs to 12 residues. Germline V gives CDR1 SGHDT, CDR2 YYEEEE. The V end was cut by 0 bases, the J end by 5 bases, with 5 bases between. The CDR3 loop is CASSLAGETQYF. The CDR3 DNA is TGTGCCAGCAGCTTGGCGGGTGAGACCCAGTACTTC. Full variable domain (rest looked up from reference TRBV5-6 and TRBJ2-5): DAGVTQSPTHLIKTRGQQVTLRCSPKSGHDTVSWYQQALGQGPQFIFQYYEEEERQRGNFPDRFSGHQFPNYSSELNVNALLLGDSALYLCASSLAGETQYFGPGTRLLVL.

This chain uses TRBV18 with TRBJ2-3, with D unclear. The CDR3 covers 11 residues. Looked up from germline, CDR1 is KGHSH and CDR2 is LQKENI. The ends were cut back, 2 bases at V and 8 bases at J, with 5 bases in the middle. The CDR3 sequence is CASSPIGTQYF. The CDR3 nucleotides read TGTGCCAGCTCACCAATTGGTACGCAGTATTTT.